A single T cell receptor (beta chain) is shown here with its context. It was with 60 Vbeta and 13 Jbeta primers that the PCR ran. Some clones are missing from TCRdb's copy, which holds only in-frame ones; the method was immunoSEQ multiplex PCR. The repertoire holds under 85,000 clones, with less than 70% as singletons. The data stem from a study of cytomegalovirus exposure and HLA in healthy donors. CDR1 is MGHDK and CDR2 is SYGVNS in the germline V gene. J gave up 1 base and V 7 bases, and 4 bases lay outside the gene matches. The CDR3 runs to 13 residues. This clonotype was obtained from a woman aged 30 to 39 in good health and CMV-seronegative. This rearrangement joins TRBV25-1 to TRBJ2-7; 7 bases fit TRBD1. The sequencing sample was made of PBMCs. As DNA, the CDR3 is TGTGCCAGCACAGGGGGACAGTCCTACGAGCAGTACTTC. The encoded protein is CASTGGQSYEQYF.